A selection of T cell receptor beta chains follows, all from one sample in a study of T cell responses to AZD1222 COVID-19 vaccine. The protocol was immunoSEQ multiplex PCR, while the TCRdb copy is restricted to in-frame clones and leaves out a portion. This table has 100,000 or so clones, about four fifths appearing once. Here the sequenced sample was peripheral blood, taken on day 0 of AZD1222 vaccination. These TCRs come from an adult in good health. Each CDR3 is given with its conserved first and last residue. A D gene is named only where the DNA matches it firmly. Only some rows state a clone size, as once, few, many or a class for expanded clones.

j_gene,abundance,d_gene,v_gene,CDR3nt,CDR3aa
TRBJ2-4,once,TRBD2,TRBV7-2,TGTGCCAGCAGCTTAGTCCCACTAGCGGGGAAAAACATTCAGTACTTC,CASSLVPLAGKNIQYF
TRBJ2-1,-,-,TRBV25-1,TGTGCCAGCAGTGAATATTACTCTTTGGGCAATGAGCAGTTCTTC,CASSEYYSLGNEQFF
TRBJ2-7,-,-,TRBV6-5,TGTGCCAGCAGCGGACGCAGGGCGTTGGCCTACGAGCAGTACTTC,CASSGRRALAYEQYF
TRBJ2-4,-,TRBD2,TRBV19,TGTGCCAGTGCCTCAGCGGGGCTAGCCAAAAACATTCAGTACTTC,CASASAGLAKNIQYF
TRBJ1-1,-,TRBD1,TRBV10-3,TGTGCCATCAGTGACGGGGACAGGGGGAACGAAGCTTTCTTT,CAISDGDRGNEAFF
TRBJ1-1,-,-,TRBV11-3,TGTGCCAGCAGCCAGAGGCGACGGCTGAACACTGAAGCTTTCTTT,CASSQRRRLNTEAFF
TRBJ2-7,-,-,TRBV15,TGTGCCACCAGCAGAGGTATAGCGGGGACAGGTGGGGAGCAGTACTTC,CATSRGIAGTGGEQYF
TRBJ2-7,-,-,TRBV9,TGTGCCAGCAGCGTAGGTAGCTCCTACGAGCAGTACTTC,CASSVGSSYEQYF
TRBJ2-1,-,-,TRBV7-9,TGTGCCAGCAGCCCTCAGGGGGGTTCCTACAATGAGCAGTTCTTC,CASSPQGGSYNEQFF
TRBJ1-1,-,-,TRBV7-2,TGTGCCAGCAGCAGAAGCGGGGTAATGAACACTGAAGCTTTCTTT,CASSRSGVMNTEAFF
TRBJ1-2,-,-,TRBV5-6,TGTGCCAGCAGCTTGGAGGCAGGGAACTATGGCTACACCTTC,CASSLEAGNYGYTF
TRBJ1-2,few,-,TRBV11-2,TGTGCCAGCAGCTTCGAAATTAACTATGGCTACACCTTC,CASSFEINYGYTF
TRBJ2-5,-,TRBD2,TRBV5-1,TGCGCCAGCAGCTTGGCTAGCGGGGGGCAGCAAGAGACCCAGTACTTC,CASSLASGGQQETQYF
TRBJ2-2,-,TRBD1,TRBV6-6,TGTGCCAGCAGTTCAAACAGGGGCTCCGGGGAGCTGTTTTTT,CASSSNRGSGELFF
TRBJ1-1,-,-,TRBV2,TGTGCCAGCAGTCCGGTCTCTTCGAACACTGAAGCTTTCTTT,CASSPVSSNTEAFF
TRBJ2-3,-,-,TRBV7-9,TGTGCCAGCAGCTATTCCCGAATGCGGGACAACACAGATACGCAGTATTTT,CASSYSRMRDNTDTQYF
TRBJ1-3,-,-,TRBV19,TGTGCCAGTAGTATATTAGCTACCTCTGGAAACACCATATATTTT,CASSILATSGNTIYF
TRBJ1-5,-,-,TRBV13,TGTGCCAGCACCCAAGGGCTTCATCAGCCCCAGCATTTT,CASTQGLHQPQHF
TRBJ2-1,-,TRBD2,TRBV7-6,TGTGCCAGCAGCTACACGCTAGCGGGGGGACTTAATGAGCAGTTCTTC,CASSYTLAGGLNEQFF
TRBJ2-1,-,TRBD2,TRBV7-9,TGTGCCAGCAGCTTGACTAGCGGTTCCAATGAGCAGTTCTTC,CASSLTSGSNEQFF
TRBJ1-2,-,-,TRBV6-5,TGTGCCAGCAGGGATGTTGGGGGAATCTATGGCTACACCTTC,CASRDVGGIYGYTF
TRBJ1-2,-,-,TRBV11-2,TGTGCCAGCAGCTTAGTCAGGGACGGTGGCTACACCTTC,CASSLVRDGGYTF
TRBJ1-2,-,-,TRBV4-1,TGCGCCAGCAGCCAACCTACCCGCAAAGCTAACTATGGCTACACCTTC,CASSQPTRKANYGYTF
TRBJ1-1,-,-,TRBV5-1,TGCGCCAGCAGCTTGAATCCCGGGGAGGGTATGAACACTGAAGCTTTCTTT,CASSLNPGEGMNTEAFF
TRBJ2-5,-,-,TRBV29-1,TGCAGCGTTGGACAAGAGACCCAGTACTTC,CSVGQETQYF
TRBJ2-1,-,-,TRBV7-9,TGTGCCAGCAGCACATATCCAAATGAGCAGTTCTTC,CASSTYPNEQFF
TRBJ1-6,-,-,TRBV6-2/TRBV6-3,TGTGCCAGCAGTTACTCGGGACCGCGGGGTTCACCCCTCCACTTT,CASSYSGPRGSPLHF
TRBJ1-1,-,-,TRBV7-2,TGTGCCAGCAGCTTAGCGGAGAGGGGCAGGGCTTTCTTT,CASSLAERGRAFF
TRBJ1-5,-,-,TRBV6-1,TGTGCCAGCAGTGAAGCTCGGGACAAGGGCAATCAGCCCCAGCATTTT,CASSEARDKGNQPQHF
TRBJ1-1,-,TRBD1,TRBV27,TGTGCCAGCAGTATAAACTACAGGGGCGGGACTGAAGCTTTCTTT,CASSINYRGGTEAFF
TRBJ2-6,-,-,TRBV5-1,TGCGCCAGCAGCTCGCAGGTTGGTGGGGCCAACGTCCTGACTTTC,CASSSQVGGANVLTF
TRBJ1-4,few,TRBD1,TRBV9,TGTGCCAGCAGCGTTGGGACAGCAACTAATGAAAAACTGTTTTTT,CASSVGTATNEKLFF
TRBJ1-1,-,-,TRBV20-1,TGCAGTGCTAGTCGGTCTAGCACTGAAGCTTTCTTT,CSASRSSTEAFF
TRBJ2-5,-,-,TRBV12-3/TRBV12-4,TGTGCCAGCAGGGGGGGCTTAGAAGAGACCCAGTACTTC,CASRGGLEETQYF
TRBJ1-1,-,-,TRBV24-1,TGTGCCAGCCTAGACGGAGCCGTAAACTTGAACACTGAAGCTTTCTTT,CASLDGAVNLNTEAFF